The 31 T cell receptor beta chains reported below all come from one sample, sequenced in a study of cytomegalovirus exposure and HLA in healthy donors. PCR involved 60 Vbeta and 13 Jbeta primers. The table came from immunoSEQ multiplex PCR; TCRdb's copy has only in-frame clones and leaves some out. Here the sample spans about 130,000 clones, around 70% being singletons. Sequencing was done on a sample of PBMCs. The receptors stem from a middle-aged woman in good health and CMV-seropositive.

The V and J genes are TRBV30 and TRBJ2-2; D is unresolved. The CDR3 sequence is 12 residues long. V dropped 3 bases and J dropped 3 bases, with 5 bases sitting between them. Germline V gene data show CDR1 as GTSNPN and CDR2 as SVGIG (reference sequence). In DNA, the CDR3 is TGTGCCTGGAGATGGCACACCGGGGAGCTGTTTTTT. Its translation: CAWRWHTGELFF.

The chain links TRBV11-2 to TRBJ1-3, with D possibly matching TRBD1 (6 bases). The CDR3 is 15 amino acids. Germline CDR1 reads SGHAT; CDR2 reads FQNNGV. Deletions cut 8 bases from V and 0 bases from J, with 14 bases between. The CDR3 spells CASSWGRSSGNTIYF. DNA for the CDR3: TGTGCCAGCTCATGGGGGCGAAGCTCTGGAAACACCATATATTTT.

This chain joins TRBV28 and TRBJ1-5, with 8 positions matching TRBD1. V was clipped by 3 bases and J by 3 bases; unmatched bases: 4. In germline, CDR1 is MDHEN, CDR2 SYDVKM. CDR3 size: 15 residues. The CDR3 DNA reads TGTGCCAGCAGTTTCCACAGGGGGACCAATCAGCCCCAGCATTTT. It is translated as CASSFHRGTNQPQHF.

This clone was picked up a small number of times. CDR3 sequence: CASSTGGHEQYF. CDR3 bases: TGTGCCAGTAGTACAGGGGGCCACGAGCAGTACTTC. The rearrangement joins TRBV19 to TRBJ2-7, with 8 nucleotides matching TRBD1. Losses at the gene ends were 4 bases for V and 5 bases for J; bases not matched to a gene: 1. Germline V CDR1 and CDR2: LNHDA, SQIVND (reference sequence). CDR3 length: 12 amino acids.

J is TRBJ2-2 and V is TRBV20-1; D is unclear. This CDR3 comprises 11 residues. CDR1 and CDR2 from the germline V gene are DFQATT and SNEGSKA (reference sequence). Trimming took off 0 bases at V and 8 bases at J, with 4 bases between the two ends. The CDR3 nucleotides are TGCAGTGCTAGAGATAAAGGGGAGCTGTTTTTT. It translates to CSARDKGELFF.

V is TRBV30 and J is TRBJ2-7, with 11 bases matching TRBD2. V gave up 0 bases and J gave up 3 bases; unmatched junction bases: 1. The CDR3 consists of 14 residues. Germline V lookup: CDR1 GTSNPN, CDR2 SVGIG (reference sequence). The CDR3 DNA reads as TGTGCCTGGAGTGTACTAGCGGGGGACTACGAGCAGTACTTC. Amino acids: CAWSVLAGDYEQYF.

This clone has just a few counts. The chain is built from TRBV5-4 and TRBJ2-7; 7 bases are a match to TRBD1. Germline trimming cut 4 bases from V and 6 bases from J; bases unmatched to any gene: 10. Germline V gene sequence: CDR1 SGHNT, CDR2 YYREEE (reference sequence). The CDR3 loop spans 14 amino acids. DNA for the CDR3: TGTGCCAGCAGCCCAGGACAGGTCCTCGGCGAGCAGTACTTC. This translates into CASSPGQVLGEQYF.

The chain links TRBV19 to TRBJ2-5; TRBD2 is a possible D gene (7 bases). The CDR3 spans 15 residues. V shed 2 bases and J shed 4 bases, with 14 bases lying between them. Germline CDR1 LNHDA, CDR2 SQIVND (reference sequence). CDR3 coding DNA: TGTGCCAGTAGTATATCGGGGGGCAGGGGAGAGACCCAGTACTTC. Translation gives CASSISGGRGETQYF.

On this clone itself: One junction end disagrees with the germline gene, perhaps due to a read error. The chain uses TRBV7-9 and TRBJ2-7; D perhaps matches TRBD1 (6 bases). The CDR3 contains 17 residues. CDR1 SEHNR and CDR2 FQNEAQ come from the germline V gene (reference sequence). The CDR3 reads CASSLVYWDMTHYEQCF. CDR3 nucleotide sequence: TGTGCCAGCAGCTTAGTGTACTGGGACATGACCCACTACGAGCAGTGCTTC.

This chain links TRBV20-1 with TRBJ2-5; no firm D call. TRBJ2-7 matches the DNA end more closely, so the J call is doubtful. Germline CDR1 and CDR2: DFQATT and SNEGSKA (reference sequence). The CDR3 loop spans 11 amino acids. Written as DNA, the CDR3 is TGCAGTGCTAGCGCACCCTACGAGCAGTACTTC. It encodes CSASAPYEQYF.

In this sample, this clone turned up a few times. This chain joins TRBV28 and TRBJ1-6; 7 bases are a match to TRBD1. CDR3 length: 16 residues. Germline V gene data show CDR1 as MDHEN and CDR2 as SYDVKM. V was clipped by 1 base and J by 9 bases; unmatched bases: 9. CDR3 sequence: CASSLFPGQSGSPLHF. CDR3 in DNA: TGTGCCAGCAGTTTATTCCCGGGACAGTCGGGTTCACCCCTCCACTTT.

CDR3: CASSPFPRGTDTQYF. As DNA, the CDR3 is TGTGCCAGCAGCCCGTTCCCCCGGGGCACAGATACGCAGTATTTT. The chain combines TRBV7-2 with TRBJ2-3; no reliable D call. CDR1 is SGHTA, CDR2 FQGNSA, per germline. Trimming stripped 5 bases from V and 1 base from J, with 13 bases between. The CDR3 has 15 amino acids.

For the CDR3, the DNA is TGTGCCAGCAGTTACTCGGGACAGGGTGACTATGGCTACACCTTC. It is translated as CASSYSGQGDYGYTF. The rearrangement joins TRBV6-6 to TRBJ1-2, with TRBD1 matching over 9 bases. Per germline, CDR1 MNHNY and CDR2 SVGAGI (reference sequence). CDR3 length equals 15 residues. V trimming: 0 bases; J trimming: 3 bases; junction bases outside the gene matches: 2.

The chain carries TRBV6-1 and TRBJ1-2; 8 bases fit TRBD1. The germline gives CDR1 MNHNS, CDR2 SASEGT. This CDR3 is built from 13 residues. The V and J ends lost 7 bases and 2 bases, in that order; junction bases with no gene match: 3. Here the CDR3 DNA reads TGTGCCAGCACCACAGGGGGAAACTATGGCTACACCTTC. It specifies CASTTGGNYGYTF.

The V and J genes are TRBV7-9 and TRBJ2-1; D is undetermined. V gave up 5 bases and J gave up 8 bases, with 7 bases separating them. This CDR3 has 11 residues. The germline V gene encodes CDR1 SEHNR and CDR2 FQNEAQ (reference sequence). This CDR3 reads CASSPFDEQFF. DNA of the CDR3: TGTGCCAGCAGCCCTTTCGATGAGCAGTTCTTC.

The chain joins TRBV29-1 to TRBJ1-5; TRBD1 might be the D (6 bases). V lost 5 bases and J lost 11, with 25 bases in between. The CDR3 has 15 amino acids. CDR1 SQVTM and CDR2 ANQGSEA come from the germline V gene. CDR3 in DNA: TGCAGCGTTACATTCGTACAGGGCCGAATAGGGGCCCAGCATTTT. This codes for CSVTFVQGRIGAQHF.

The count of this clone is one. The gene calls are TRBV28 and TRBJ1-3; D not certain. The CDR3 loop spans 14 amino acids. Germline V lookup: CDR1 MDHEN, CDR2 SYDVKM. Trimming left V 11 bases short and J 7 bases short, with 21 bases between. This chain's CDR3 is CAAAPGRPSNTIYF. The CDR3 nucleotides are TGTGCCGCGGCCCCCGGGAGGCCCTCGAACACCATATATTTT.

This rearrangement joins TRBV20-1 to TRBJ1-4; D call uncertain. Deletions cut 6 bases from V and 4 bases from J, with 3 bases between. CDR1 is DFQATT and CDR2 is SNEGSKA in the germline V gene (reference sequence). The CDR3 consists of 10 residues. Here the CDR3 reads CSAFNEKLFF. The CDR3 DNA follows: TGCAGTGCCTTTAATGAAAAACTGTTTTTT.

This rearrangement joins TRBV9 to TRBJ1-2; D gene uncertain. The CDR3 sequence is 16 residues long. Looked up from germline, CDR1 is SGDLS and CDR2 is YYNGEE. V was clipped by 0 bases and J by 1 base, with 13 bases between them. CDR3 loop: CASSVGPNVLNYGYTF. The CDR3 DNA is TGTGCCAGCAGCGTAGGTCCTAATGTTCTTAACTATGGCTACACCTTC.

This chain joins TRBV27 and TRBJ2-5; tentative D call: TRBD2 (6 bases). Trimming took off 2 bases at V and 5 bases at J, with 15 bases between the two ends. CDR1 is MNHEY, CDR2 SMNVEV, per germline (reference sequence). CDR3 length equals 15 residues. CDR3 loop: CASSLAVSSGETQYF. The CDR3 region has the DNA TGTGCCAGCAGTTTAGCGGTCTCCAGCGGGGAGACCCAGTACTTC.

The rearrangement links TRBV28 to TRBJ1-4, with a tentative D call TRBD1 (6 bases). V shed 10 bases and J shed 10 bases, with 16 bases lying between them. Germline-derived CDR1 and CDR2 are MDHEN and SYDVKM. The CDR3 runs 12 residues. The CDR3 DNA reads as TGTGCCACGGGGGGCGCGTTTGGAAAACTGTTTTTT. Its protein is CATGGAFGKLFF.

This sequence joins TRBV28 and TRBJ1-4; 11 bases are shared with TRBD1. Germline CDR1 and CDR2: MDHEN and SYDVKM. With V trimmed by 5 bases and J by 1 base, 6 bases remained unmatched. The CDR3 sequence is 17 residues long. Here the CDR3 reads CASSTPGQGETNEKLFF. For the CDR3, the DNA is TGTGCCAGCAGTACTCCGGGACAGGGGGAAACTAATGAAAAACTGTTTTTT.

The chain joins TRBV6-1 to TRBJ2-5; no clear D. The CDR3 runs to 13 residues. CDR1 is MNHNS, CDR2 SASEGT, per germline. Trimming took off 4 bases at V and 1 base at J, with 7 bases between the two ends. The CDR3 here is CASSGYFQETQYF. The CDR3, as DNA: TGTGCCAGCAGTGGCTACTTCCAAGAGACCCAGTACTTC.

The V gene is TRBV30, the J gene TRBJ1-2; the D gene is possibly TRBD1 (6 bases). CDR1 and CDR2 from the germline V gene are GTSNPN and SVGIG (reference sequence). Trimming removed 4 bases from V and 2 bases from J, with 17 bases in between. This CDR3 comprises 15 residues. DNA of the CDR3: TGTGCCTGGACAAGGACAGATCAATTAAACTATGGCTACACCTTC. As protein: CAWTRTDQLNYGYTF.

The chain couples TRBV29-1 to TRBJ2-6; maybe TRBD2 (6 bases). The V end was cut by 4 bases, the J end by 3 bases, with 10 bases between. The CDR3 length is 14 residues. Germline V gene sequence: CDR1 SQVTM, CDR2 ANQGSEA. In DNA form, the CDR3 reads TGCAGCGTTGGCCAGGGAGGTGGGGCCAACGTCCTGACTTTC. This codes for CSVGQGGGANVLTF.

The CDR3 region has the DNA TGTGCCAGCTCAAGTCCGGGACTAGCGGGAGGTGTTGGTGAGCAGTTCTTC. Translation gives CASSSPGLAGGVGEQFF. This rearrangement joins TRBV18 to TRBJ2-1, with TRBD2 identical over 15 bases. This CDR3 is 17 amino acids long. CDR1 and CDR2 (germline): KGHSH, LQKENI. V was clipped by 5 bases and J by 9 bases; unmatched bases: 11.

This clone was observed a single time. This chain links TRBV27 with TRBJ2-1; 7 bases align to TRBD2. Trimming took 3 bases from V and 0 from J; bases not matched to a gene: 14. CDR3 length equals 19 residues. Germline values: CDR1 MNHEY, CDR2 SMNVEV (reference sequence). The CDR3 DNA sequence: TGTGCCAGCAGTTTCCAGGGATCGTTTAGCGGGTACTCCTACAATGAGCAGTTCTTC. It specifies CASSFQGSFSGYSYNEQFF.

A few counts support this clone. V is TRBV5-6 and J is TRBJ1-4; the D is unclear. Trimming shortened V by 6 bases and J by 4 bases, and 19 bases separated the two germline ends. The CDR3 has 16 residues. CDR1 and CDR2 from the germline V gene are SGHDT and YYEEEE. In nucleotides, the CDR3 is TGTGCCAGCACCGAAACGGGCGGCGGGGTTAATGAAAAACTGTTTTTT. Its translation is CASTETGGGVNEKLFF.

The chain is built from TRBV6-1 and TRBJ1-3; no firm D call. Trimming stripped 9 bases from V and 3 bases from J, with 15 bases between. The length of the CDR3 is 14 residues. Germline CDR1 and CDR2: MNHNS and SASEGT. CDR3 sequence reads: CASGGLPLGNTIYF. Written as DNA, the CDR3 is TGTGCCAGTGGTGGGCTCCCCCTTGGAAACACCATATATTTT.

V and J are TRBV5-4 and TRBJ2-3; 12 bases are a match to TRBD2. This CDR3 is 16 amino acids long. CDR1 is SGHNT and CDR2 is YYREEE in the germline V gene (reference sequence). The trim removed 4 bases at V and 3 bases at J, leaving 6 bases unmatched. The CDR3: CASSRPSGGATDTQYF. The CDR3 region has the DNA TGTGCCAGCAGCAGACCTAGCGGGGGGGCGACAGATACGCAGTATTTT.

The V call is TRBV6-5, the J call TRBJ2-7, with TRBD2 identical over 7 bases. The CDR3 spans 15 residues. Germline V gene lookup returns CDR1 MNHEY and CDR2 SVGAGI. The J segment lost 0 bases and the V segment lost 5 bases, leaving 7 bases of the junction unmatched. CDR3 amino acids: CASSGGRGVSYEQYF. The CDR3 bases are TGTGCCAGCAGTGGGGGGAGGGGAGTCTCCTACGAGCAGTACTTC.